This TCR beta chain was captured in a study of cytomegalovirus exposure and HLA in healthy donors. Study-level information: Membership in the Caucasian-associated ancestry cluster was found for around 81% of fewer than 450 genotyped donors.

PCR amplification relied on 60 Vbeta primers (plus 13 Jbeta primers). TCRdb's table, derived via immunoSEQ multiplex PCR, lists solely in-frame clones and lacks some. The sample holds 100,000 to 150,000 clones; 82% are singletons and the top ten take 11%. After removal of 5 bases from V and 2 bases from J, the junction contained 4 bases not matched to a gene. This CDR3 region has 14 residues. Germline V gene lookup returns CDR1 SEHNR and CDR2 FQNEAQ (reference sequence). General study results and limits: Usually a TCR sequence was rare, but some public TCRs were found in many donors. The availability of immune exposure information extended only to CMV serostatus. Roughly uniform depth of sequencing across donors was assumed in presence/absence analyses.

This clone showed up just once. The antigen remains undetermined. Sequenced: PBMCs. The receptor was derived from a male donor in good health and CMV-seropositive. The chain has TRBV7-9 and TRBJ2-3; TRBD2 matches 7 bases. The CDR3 loop reads CASSPGLDTDTQYF. CDR3 DNA sequence: TGTGCCAGCAGCCCAGGACTAGACACAGATACGCAGTATTTT.